One and the same sample provided the 15 T cell receptor beta chains below, sequenced in a study of T cell responses to AZD1222 COVID-19 vaccine. Profiling relied on immunoSEQ multiplex PCR, and the TCRdb table lists in-frame clones only, not all of them. Among some 100,000 clones listed, approximately 89% were seen once. Material: peripheral blood, obtained on day 0 of AZD1222 vaccination. Source of these receptors: an adult in good health.

Concerning this clone itself: Additional DNA sequences in this sample encode the identical CDR3. The CDR3 sequence: CAISEGPGNTEAFF. CDR3 coding DNA: TGTGCCATCAGTGAGGGGCCCGGGAACACTGAAGCTTTCTTT. V is TRBV10-3 and J is TRBJ1-1; D not resolved. V was pared by 2 bases and J by 1 base, with 8 bases between. The CDR3 contains 14 residues. Germline CDR1 is ENHRY and CDR2 is SYGVKD.

The chain has TRBV9 and TRBJ2-7; D might be TRBD2 (5 bases). The CDR3 loop spans 13 amino acids. CDR1 and CDR2 (germline): SGDLS, YYNGEE. Trimming cost V 0 bases and J 6 bases, with 10 bases left between them. CDR3 region: CASSVDSSSEQYF. The DNA of the CDR3 is TGTGCCAGCAGCGTAGACTCTAGCAGCGAGCAGTACTTC.

This clone occurred a few times. The rearrangement links TRBV28 to TRBJ1-5; D unresolved. Trimming took 5 bases from V and 2 from J, leaving 13 bases between them. The CDR3 contains 15 residues. Per germline, CDR1 MDHEN and CDR2 SYDVKM. The CDR3 region is CASSRGKVGNQPQHF. The DNA of the CDR3 is TGTGCCAGCAGTCGAGGGAAAGTAGGCAATCAGCCCCAGCATTTT. Filled out from reference TRBV28 and TRBJ1-5, the complete variable domain reads DVKVTQSSRYLVKRTGEKVFLECVQDMDHENMFWYRQDPGLGLRLIYFSYDVKMKEKGDIPEGYSVSREKKERFSLILESASTNQTSMYLCASSRGKVGNQPQHFGDGTRLSIL.

The rearrangement uses TRBV18 and TRBJ1-1, with 11 bases fitting TRBD1. The CDR3 covers 13 residues. After removal of 6 bases from V and 6 bases from J, the junction contained 3 bases not matched to a gene. Germline CDR1 and CDR2: KGHSH and LQKENI. DNA for the CDR3: TGTGCCAGCTCGCTGGGACAGGGGGCTGAAGCTTTCTTT. Translation gives CASSLGQGAEAFF.

The rearrangement links TRBV5-6 to TRBJ1-4; 9 nucleotides align to TRBD1. V lost 4 bases, J lost 7 bases, and 11 bases stayed unmatched. Looked up from germline, CDR1 is SGHDT and CDR2 is YYEEEE. This CDR3 has 16 amino acids. DNA of the CDR3: TGTGCCAGCAGCAAACGCACCGGGACAGGGTTTGAAAAACTGTTTTTT. It specifies CASSKRTGTGFEKLFF.

J is TRBJ1-2 and V is TRBV6-1; TRBD1 aligns across 8 bases. This CDR3 has 16 amino acids. J was trimmed by 5 bases and V by 0 bases; bases with no gene match: 8. Germline CDR1 MNHNS, CDR2 SASEGT. The CDR3 region has the DNA TGTGCCAGCAGTGAAGCGGGGAGGACAGGGCGGTATGGCTACACCTTC. Translated, it gives CASSEAGRTGRYGYTF.

The chain joins TRBV23-1 to TRBJ1-3; perhaps TRBD1 as D (5 bases). TRBV23-1 is an ORF, with its function uncertain. V shed 0 bases and J shed 0 bases, with 18 bases lying between them. This CDR3 contains 19 residues. The CDR3 loop reads CASSQSGPQGPSSGNTIYF. CDR3 coding DNA: TGCGCCAGCAGTCAATCCGGGCCTCAGGGACCTAGCTCTGGAAACACCATATATTTT.

This chain joins TRBV7-2 and TRBJ2-7; D remains ambiguous. V lost 5 bases and J lost 3, with 8 bases in between. The CDR3 totals 12 residues. Germline V gene sequence: CDR1 SGHTA, CDR2 FQGNSA. DNA of the CDR3: TGTGCCAGCAGCAAGACATTCTACGAGCAGTACTTC. Translation gives CASSKTFYEQYF.

This clone was observed a single time. The chain is built from TRBV28 and TRBJ1-6; 8 bases are a match to TRBD1. Germline trimming cut 2 bases from V and 7 bases from J; bases unmatched to any gene: 7. Germline V gene lookup returns CDR1 MDHEN and CDR2 SYDVKM. This CDR3 contains 16 residues. The DNA for the CDR3 is TGTGCCAGCAGTTTAGGGGAGACAGGGGTCAATTCACCCCTCCACTTT. Protein: CASSLGETGVNSPLHF.

This chain links TRBV7-2 with TRBJ1-2; no clear D. Germline V gene sequence: CDR1 SGHTA, CDR2 FQGNSA. Trimming took 4 bases from V and 0 from J, leaving 6 bases between them. CDR3 length: 13 residues. The CDR3 region is CASSSRPNYGYTF. In DNA, the CDR3 is TGTGCCAGCAGCTCCCGCCCTAACTATGGCTACACCTTC. The full variable domain, in which reference TRBV7-2 and TRBJ1-2 provide the parts outside the CDR3, is GAGVSQSPSNKVTEKGKDVELRCDPISGHTALYWYRQSLGQGLEFLIYFQGNSAPDKSGLPSDRFSAERTGGSVSTLTIQRTQQEDSAVYLCASSSRPNYGYTFGSGTRLTVV.

The J gene is TRBJ1-1, the V gene TRBV19, with TRBD1 matching over 7 bases. Germline trimming cut 2 bases from V and 1 base from J; bases unmatched to any gene: 1. The CDR3 has 14 amino acids. Germline CDR1 is LNHDA and CDR2 is SQIVND (reference sequence). CDR3 residues: CASSITGANTEAFF. The CDR3 DNA follows: TGTGCCAGTAGTATAACAGGGGCGAACACTGAAGCTTTCTTT.

This clone has just one count. The gene calls are TRBV27 and TRBJ1-4; 9 bases are shared with TRBD1. The length of the CDR3 is 15 residues. CDR1 and CDR2 from the germline V gene are MNHEY and SMNVEV (reference sequence). V shed 0 bases and J 7 bases; nucleotides not matched to a gene: 3. As DNA, the CDR3 is TGTGCCAGCAGTTTATCATGGGACAGGGTTGAAAAACTGTTTTTT. Translation gives CASSLSWDRVEKLFF.

This rearrangement joins TRBV7-9 to TRBJ2-7; 10 bases line up with TRBD2. The germline V gene has CDR1 SEHNR and CDR2 FQNEAQ (reference sequence). The J segment lost 4 bases and the V segment lost 5 bases, leaving 20 bases of the junction unmatched. The CDR3 has 19 residues. The CDR3 protein is CASSPPHFSGGPGSYEQYF. In DNA, the CDR3 is TGTGCCAGCAGCCCCCCCCATTTTAGCGGGGGGCCTGGGTCGTACGAGCAGTACTTC.

The genes are TRBV30 and TRBJ1-5; 7 nucleotides agree with TRBD1. The CDR3 extends over 16 amino acids. Germline-derived CDR1 and CDR2 are GTSNPN and SVGIG (reference sequence). After removal of 2 bases from V and 7 bases from J, the junction contained 14 bases not matched to a gene. The CDR3 reads CAWSPFGGQTSQPQHF. For the CDR3, the DNA is TGTGCCTGGAGTCCCTTTGGGGGACAGACCAGCCAGCCCCAGCATTTT.

This rearrangement joins TRBV27 to TRBJ1-5, with a tentative D call TRBD1 (6 bases). Germline V CDR1 and CDR2: MNHEY, SMNVEV (reference sequence). CDR3 length equals 14 residues. V gave up 5 bases and J gave up 2 bases, with 10 bases separating them. The CDR3 nucleotides are TGTGCCAGCAGTACCTACAGGGGCAATCAGCCCCAGCATTTT. Translated, it gives CASSTYRGNQPQHF.